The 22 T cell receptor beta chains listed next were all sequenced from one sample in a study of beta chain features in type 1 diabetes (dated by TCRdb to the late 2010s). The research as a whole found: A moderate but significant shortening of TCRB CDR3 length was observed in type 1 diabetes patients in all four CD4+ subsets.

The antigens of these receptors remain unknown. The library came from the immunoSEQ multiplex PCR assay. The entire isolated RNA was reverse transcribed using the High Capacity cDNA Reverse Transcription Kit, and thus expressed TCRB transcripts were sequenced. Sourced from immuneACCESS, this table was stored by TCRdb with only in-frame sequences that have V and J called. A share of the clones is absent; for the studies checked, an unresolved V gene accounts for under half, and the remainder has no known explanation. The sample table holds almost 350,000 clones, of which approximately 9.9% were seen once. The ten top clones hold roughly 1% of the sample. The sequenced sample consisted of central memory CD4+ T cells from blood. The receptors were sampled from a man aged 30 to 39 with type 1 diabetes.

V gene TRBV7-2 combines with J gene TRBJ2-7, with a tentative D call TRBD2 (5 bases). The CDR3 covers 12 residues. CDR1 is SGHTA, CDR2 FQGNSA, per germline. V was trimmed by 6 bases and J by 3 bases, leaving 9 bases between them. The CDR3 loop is CASRPEGYEQYF. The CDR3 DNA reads TGTGCCAGCAGGCCCGAGGGCTACGAGCAGTACTTC.

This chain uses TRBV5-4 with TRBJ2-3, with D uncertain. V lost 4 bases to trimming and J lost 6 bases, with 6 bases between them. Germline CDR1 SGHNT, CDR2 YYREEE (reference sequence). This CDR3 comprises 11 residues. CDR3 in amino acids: CASSTQDTQYF. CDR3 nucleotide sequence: TGTGCCAGCAGCACCCAGGATACGCAGTATTTT.

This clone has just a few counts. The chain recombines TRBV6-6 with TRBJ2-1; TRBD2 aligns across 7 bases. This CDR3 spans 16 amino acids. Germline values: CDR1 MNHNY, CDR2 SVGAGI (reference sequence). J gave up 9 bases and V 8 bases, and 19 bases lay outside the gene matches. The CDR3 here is CASCTGAGVKVGEQFF. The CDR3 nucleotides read TGTGCCAGCTGTACCGGGGCGGGGGTTAAAGTCGGTGAGCAGTTCTTC.

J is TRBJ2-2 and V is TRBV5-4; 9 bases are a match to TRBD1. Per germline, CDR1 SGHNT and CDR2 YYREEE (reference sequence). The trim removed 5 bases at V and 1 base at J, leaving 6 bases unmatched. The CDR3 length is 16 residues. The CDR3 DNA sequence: TGTGCCAGCAGGTCAGAGGACAGGGGGAACACCGGGGAGCTGTTTTTT. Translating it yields CASRSEDRGNTGELFF.

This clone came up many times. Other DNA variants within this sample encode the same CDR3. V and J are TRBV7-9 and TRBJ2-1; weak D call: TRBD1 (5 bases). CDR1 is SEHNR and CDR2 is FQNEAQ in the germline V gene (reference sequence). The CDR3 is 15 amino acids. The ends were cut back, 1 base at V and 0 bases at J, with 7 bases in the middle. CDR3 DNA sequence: TGTGCCAGCAGCTTAGGCAGGGCCTCCTACAATGAGCAGTTCTTC. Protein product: CASSLGRASYNEQFF.

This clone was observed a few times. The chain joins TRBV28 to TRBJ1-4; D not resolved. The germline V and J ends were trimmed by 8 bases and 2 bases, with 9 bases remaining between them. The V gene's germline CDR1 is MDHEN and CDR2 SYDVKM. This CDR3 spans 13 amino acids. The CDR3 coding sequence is TGTGCCAGCCGGGAAACTACTAATGAAAAACTGTTTTTT. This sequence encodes CASRETTNEKLFF.

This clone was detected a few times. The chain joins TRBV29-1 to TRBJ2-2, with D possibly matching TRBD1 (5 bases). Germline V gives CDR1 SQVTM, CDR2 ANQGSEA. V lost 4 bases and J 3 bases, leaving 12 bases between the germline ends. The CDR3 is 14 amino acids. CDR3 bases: TGCAGCGTTGTTCTAGGGGCCGACACCGGGGAGCTGTTTTTT. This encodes CSVVLGADTGELFF.

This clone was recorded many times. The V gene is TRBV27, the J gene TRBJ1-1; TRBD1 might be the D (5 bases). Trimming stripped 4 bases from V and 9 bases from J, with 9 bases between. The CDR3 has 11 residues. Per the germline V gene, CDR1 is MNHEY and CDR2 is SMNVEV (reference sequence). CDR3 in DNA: TGTGCCAGCAGTTCCAGGACACAAGCTTTCTTT. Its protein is CASSSRTQAFF.

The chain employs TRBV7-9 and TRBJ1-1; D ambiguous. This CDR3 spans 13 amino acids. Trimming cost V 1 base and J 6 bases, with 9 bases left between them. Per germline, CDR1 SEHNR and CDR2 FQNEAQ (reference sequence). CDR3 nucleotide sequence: TGTGCCAGCAGCTTAGTGAGTAGTGCTGAAGCTTTCTTT. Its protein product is CASSLVSSAEAFF.

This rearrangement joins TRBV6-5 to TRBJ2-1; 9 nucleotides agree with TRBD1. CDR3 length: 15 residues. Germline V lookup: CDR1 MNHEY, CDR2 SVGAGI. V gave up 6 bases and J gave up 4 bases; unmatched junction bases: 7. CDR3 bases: TGTGCCAGCAGCCGGACAGGGGTTTCTTACAATGAGCAGTTCTTC. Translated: CASSRTGVSYNEQFF.

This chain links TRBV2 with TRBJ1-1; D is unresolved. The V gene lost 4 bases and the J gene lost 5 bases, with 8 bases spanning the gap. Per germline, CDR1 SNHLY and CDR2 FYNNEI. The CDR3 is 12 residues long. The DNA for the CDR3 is TGTGCCAGCAGTGTTCAGTGGACTGAAGCTTTCTTT. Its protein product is CASSVQWTEAFF.

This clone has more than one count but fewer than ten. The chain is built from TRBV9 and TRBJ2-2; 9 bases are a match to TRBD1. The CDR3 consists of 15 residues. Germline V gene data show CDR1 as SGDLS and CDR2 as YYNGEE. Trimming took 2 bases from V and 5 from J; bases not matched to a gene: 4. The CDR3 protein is CASSVGDRGTGELFF. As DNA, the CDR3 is TGTGCCAGCAGCGTTGGAGACAGGGGGACCGGGGAGCTGTTTTTT.

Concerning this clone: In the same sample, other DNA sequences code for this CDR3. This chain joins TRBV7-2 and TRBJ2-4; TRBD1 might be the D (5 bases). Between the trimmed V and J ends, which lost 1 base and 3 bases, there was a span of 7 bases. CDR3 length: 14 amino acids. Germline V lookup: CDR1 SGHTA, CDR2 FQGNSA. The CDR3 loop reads CASSLGGGKNIQYF. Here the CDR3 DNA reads TGTGCCAGCAGCTTAGGGGGCGGCAAAAACATTCAGTACTTC.

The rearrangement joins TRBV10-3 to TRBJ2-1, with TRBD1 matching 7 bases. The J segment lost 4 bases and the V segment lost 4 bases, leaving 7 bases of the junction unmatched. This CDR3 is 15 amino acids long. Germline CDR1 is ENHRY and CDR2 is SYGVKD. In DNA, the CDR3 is TGTGCCATCAGTGCGGGACAGCGTAAGTACAATGAGCAGTTCTTC. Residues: CAISAGQRKYNEQFF.

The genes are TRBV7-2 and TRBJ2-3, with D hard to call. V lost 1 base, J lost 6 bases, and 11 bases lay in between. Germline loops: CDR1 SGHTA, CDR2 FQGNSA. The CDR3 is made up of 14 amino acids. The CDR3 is CASSLGLPPDTQYF. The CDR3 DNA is TGTGCCAGCAGCTTAGGACTCCCGCCTGATACGCAGTATTTT.

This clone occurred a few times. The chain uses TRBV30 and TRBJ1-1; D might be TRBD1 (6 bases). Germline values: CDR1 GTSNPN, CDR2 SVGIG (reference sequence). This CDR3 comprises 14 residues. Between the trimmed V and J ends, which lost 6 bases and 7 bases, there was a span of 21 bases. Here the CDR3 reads CACKGGLELYEAFF. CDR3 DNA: TGTGCCTGCAAGGGGGGACTGGAATTATATGAAGCTTTCTTT.

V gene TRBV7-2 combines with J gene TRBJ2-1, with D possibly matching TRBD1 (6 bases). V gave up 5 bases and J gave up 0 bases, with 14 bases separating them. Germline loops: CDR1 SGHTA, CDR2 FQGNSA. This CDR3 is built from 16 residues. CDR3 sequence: CASSARQDSSYNEQFF. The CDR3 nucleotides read TGTGCCAGCAGCGCCCGACAGGATAGCTCCTACAATGAGCAGTTCTTC.

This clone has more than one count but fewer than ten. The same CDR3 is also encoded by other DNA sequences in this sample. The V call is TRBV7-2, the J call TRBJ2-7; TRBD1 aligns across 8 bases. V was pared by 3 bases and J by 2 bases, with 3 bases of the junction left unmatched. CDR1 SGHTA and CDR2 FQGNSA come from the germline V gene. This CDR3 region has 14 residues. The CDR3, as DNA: TGTGCCAGCAGCTTCGGACAGGGACCCTACGAGCAGTACTTC. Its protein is CASSFGQGPYEQYF.

CDR3 sequence: CASSLTSGAFGTQYF. The CDR3 nucleotides are TGTGCCAGCAGCTTAACTAGCGGGGCCTTTGGGACCCAGTACTTC. The chain links TRBV7-2 to TRBJ2-5; 10 bases align to TRBD2. Germline assignment: CDR1 SGHTA and CDR2 FQGNSA. Trimming at V came to 2 bases and at J to 7 bases, leaving 7 bases not matched to a gene. The CDR3 covers 15 residues.

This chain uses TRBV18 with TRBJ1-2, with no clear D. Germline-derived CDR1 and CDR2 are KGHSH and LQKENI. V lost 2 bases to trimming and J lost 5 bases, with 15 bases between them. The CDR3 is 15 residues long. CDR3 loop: CASSPIGQDPYGYTF. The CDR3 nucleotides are TGTGCCAGCTCACCAATAGGGCAGGACCCTTATGGCTACACCTTC.

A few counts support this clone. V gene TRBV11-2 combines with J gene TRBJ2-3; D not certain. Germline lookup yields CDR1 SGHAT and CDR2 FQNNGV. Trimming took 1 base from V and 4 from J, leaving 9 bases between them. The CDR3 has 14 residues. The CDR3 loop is CASSLGVRADTQYF. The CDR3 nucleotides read TGTGCCAGCAGCTTAGGGGTACGGGCAGATACGCAGTATTTT.

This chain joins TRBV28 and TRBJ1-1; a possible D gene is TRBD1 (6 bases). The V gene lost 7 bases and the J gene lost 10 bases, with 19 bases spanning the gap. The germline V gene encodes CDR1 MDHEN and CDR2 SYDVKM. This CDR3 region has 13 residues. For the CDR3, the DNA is TGTGCCAGCAATATCGGGGACACCCCTGGAGCTTTCTTT. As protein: CASNIGDTPGAFF.